This TCR beta chain was sequenced in a study of Graves' ophthalmopathy and Graves' hyperthyroidism. Study-wide findings and caveats: The 13-signature model separated ophthalmopathy from stable hyperthyroidism at almost 90% sensitivity and approximately 79% specificity.

RNA transcripts served as template for amplifying TCR beta CDR3 sequences. HTBI-primed RT-PCR formed the first round, and a multiplex PCR formed the second. From the multiplex PCR reads, TCRdb called clonotypes with MiXCR, one entry per CDR3 protein. The sample shows about 740,000 distinct CDR3 sequences, 35% to 50% of them seen only once. This clonotype was observed once. Its antigen is undetermined. The junction and the germline gene differ at one end; a read error may be behind it. This CDR3 region has 16 residues. Germline loops: CDR1 WSHSY, CDR2 SAAADI. This sequence joins TRBV10-2 and TRBJ1-6, with no clear D. The clonotype was recovered from an adult man with Graves' ophthalmopathy. Sequencing used peripheral blood. Here the CDR3 DNA reads TGTGCCAGCATCCGGTCTACCAGCTCCTATAATTCACCCCTCCACTTT. Residues: CASIRSTSSYNSPLHF.